These T cell receptor beta chains were read from a single sample in a study of shared clonotypes between healthy human individuals. Sequenced by immunoSEQ multiplex PCR; TCRdb stores in-frame clones only, minus some. The table includes approximately 980,000 clones, 70% to 85% detected once. Sequencing was performed on memory CD4+ T cells sorted from blood. The source of these receptors is a man aged 18 to 30 in good health. Both conserved end residues are part of each CDR3. A D gene is named only where the DNA matches it firmly. A clone size is listed for some rows: how often the clone was seen (once, few, many), or a class if it is expanded.

v_gene,d_gene,abundance,j_gene,CDR3aa,CDR3nt
TRBV11-2,TRBD2,NA,TRBJ2-3,CASSLAGGIDTQYF,TGTGCCTCCTCCTTAGCGGGAGGTATCGATACGCAGTATTTT
TRBV6-5,NA,NA,TRBJ1-4,CASRTANEKLFF,TGTGCCAGCCGAACCGCTAATGAAAAACTGTTTTTT
TRBV6-5,TRBD1,NA,TRBJ2-3,CASTQGQGITDTQYF,TGTGCCAGCACTCAAGGACAGGGGATCACAGATACGCAGTATTTT
TRBV10-1,TRBD1,NA,TRBJ2-3,CASSETGTGARGSTDTQYF,TGCGCCAGCAGTGAGACCGGGACAGGGGCTCGGGGGAGCACAGATACGCAGTATTTT
TRBV28,NA,NA,TRBJ1-1,CASNIPPRTDEAFF,TGTGCCAGCAACATACCACCCCGGACGGATGAAGCTTTCTTT
TRBV30,TRBD2,few,TRBJ2-1,CAWTSGRGSSYNEQFF,TGTGCCTGGACTAGCGGGAGGGGAAGCTCCTACAATGAGCAGTTCTTC
TRBV7-8,NA,NA,TRBJ2-3,CASSSRDRAIAGVPDTQYF,TGTGCCAGCAGCTCCCGGGACAGGGCGATAGCGGGAGTGCCAGATACGCAGTATTTT
TRBV6-6,NA,NA,TRBJ2-5,CASSQGLLQETQYF,TGTGCCAGCAGCCAGGGACTCTTGCAAGAGACCCAGTACTTC
TRBV4-3,NA,NA,TRBJ2-5,CASSQGWGETQYF,TGCGCCAGCAGCCAAGGCTGGGGGGAGACCCAGTACTTC
TRBV10-3,TRBD1,few,TRBJ1-6,CATGQGDNSPLHF,TGTGCCACGGGACAGGGCGATAATTCACCCCTCCACTTT
TRBV10-1,TRBD1,NA,TRBJ1-5,CASSEPPGTDNQPQHF,TGCGCCAGCAGTGAGCCTCCCGGGACAGATAATCAGCCCCAGCATTTT
TRBV5-1,NA,once,TRBJ2-2,CASSLPGTNTGELFF,TGCGCCAGCAGCTTGCCGGGGACGAACACCGGGGAGCTGTTTTTT
TRBV30,NA,NA,TRBJ2-6,CAWSVFGTSGANVLTF,TGTGCCTGGAGTGTCTTTGGGACATCCGGGGCCAACGTCCTGACTTTC
TRBV2,NA,NA,TRBJ2-2,CASSLEGVNTGELFF,TGTGCCAGCAGTTTGGAGGGGGTGAACACCGGGGAGCTGTTTTTT
TRBV18,NA,few,TRBJ2-7,CASSSLTGSYEQYF,TGTGCCAGCTCCTCATTAACGGGGTCCTACGAGCAGTACTTC
TRBV7-9,TRBD2,NA,TRBJ2-7,CASSYTSGASSYEQYF,TGTGCCAGCAGCTATACTAGCGGAGCCAGCTCCTACGAGCAGTACTTC
TRBV27,NA,few,TRBJ2-7,CASTLTRGGTEQYF,TGTGCCAGCACCCTCACAAGAGGAGGGACCGAGCAGTACTTC
TRBV2,TRBD2,NA,TRBJ2-5,CASSEVRSSGSRETQYF,TGTGCCAGCAGTGAAGTTAGGTCTAGCGGGAGTCGGGAGACCCAGTACTTC
TRBV18,TRBD1,NA,TRBJ2-2,CASSQQGALNTGELFF,TGTGCCAGCTCCCAACAGGGGGCTTTGAACACCGGGGAGCTGTTTTTT
TRBV2,NA,many,TRBJ2-7,CASQQGRGEQYF,TGTGCCAGCCAACAGGGACGTGGGGAGCAGTACTTC
TRBV5-1,NA,NA,TRBJ2-1,CASSLGGQYSYNEQFF,TGCGCCAGCAGCTTGGGCGGACAGTACTCCTACAATGAGCAGTTCTTC
TRBV5-1,NA,NA,TRBJ1-2,CASRADNYGYTF,TGCGCCAGCAGGGCGGACAACTATGGCTACACCTTC
TRBV7-3,NA,NA,TRBJ1-2,CASSPNLDGYTF,TGTGCCAGCAGCCCCAATTTGGATGGCTACACCTTC
TRBV19,TRBD2,NA,TRBJ2-3,CASSFMLAGGTDTQYF,TGTGCCAGTAGTTTCATGCTAGCGGGGGGCACAGATACGCAGTATTTT